The 20 T cell receptor beta chains below all came from one sample that was sequenced in a study of cytomegalovirus exposure and HLA in healthy donors. Repertoires were generated with immunoSEQ multiplex PCR, while TCRdb's copy carries only in-frame clones and drops some. In the table there are 75,000 to 100,000 clones, 95% to 97% of which are singletons. Input material: PBMCs. The receptor set was obtained from a man between 18 and 35 years old in good health and CMV-seronegative.

CDR3 nucleotides: TGCGCCAGCAGTGAGGAGGAGGCTAGCGATCGCTCCTACAATGAGCAGTTCTTC. It translates to CASSEEEASDRSYNEQFF. This chain uses TRBV10-1 with TRBJ2-1; tentative D call: TRBD2 (6 bases). The CDR3 has 18 residues. The V gene's germline CDR1 is WNHNN and CDR2 SYGVQD (reference sequence). The V end was cut by 2 bases, the J end by 0 bases, with 17 bases between.

The V call is TRBV2, the J call TRBJ2-7; possibly TRBD1 for D (6 bases). Trimming stripped 0 bases from V and 1 base from J, with 13 bases between. Per the germline V gene, CDR1 is SNHLY and CDR2 is FYNNEI. This CDR3 spans 16 amino acids. As DNA, the CDR3 is TGTGCCAGCAGTGAAGCTCGTACGGACAGTTCCTACGAGCAGTACGTC. As protein: CASSEARTDSSYEQYV.

The gene calls are TRBV10-3 and TRBJ1-2, with D possibly matching TRBD1 (5 bases). CDR1 is ENHRY and CDR2 is SYGVKD in the germline V gene. The CDR3 extends over 16 amino acids. V shed 0 bases and J shed 2 bases, with 13 bases lying between them. CDR3 in amino acids: CAISESAREDNYGYTF. The CDR3 DNA reads as TGTGCCATCAGTGAGTCAGCCAGGGAAGACAACTATGGCTACACCTTC.

The chain couples TRBV6-5 to TRBJ2-7; TRBD1 matches 11 bases. The CDR3 is 15 amino acids. Germline V gene lookup returns CDR1 MNHEY and CDR2 SVGAGI. V shed 6 bases, J shed 0 bases, and the junction held 4 bases outside the gene matches. The CDR3 sequence: CASSYGQGASYEQYV. The CDR3 DNA reads TGTGCCAGCAGCTACGGACAGGGGGCCTCCTACGAGCAGTACGTC.

The rearrangement uses TRBV6-1 and TRBJ1-5; 8 bases agree with TRBD1. CDR1 is MNHNS and CDR2 is SASEGT in the germline V gene. Germline trimming cut 4 bases from V and 2 bases from J; bases unmatched to any gene: 7. CDR3 length: 16 residues. The DNA of the CDR3 is TGTGCCAGCAGTGGACACAAGACAGGGGGCAATCAGCCCCAGCATTTT. Encoded protein: CASSGHKTGGNQPQHF.

The rearrangement uses TRBV6-1 and TRBJ2-7; weak D call: TRBD2 (6 bases). V was clipped by 2 bases and J by 2 bases, with 16 bases between them. Germline loops: CDR1 MNHNS, CDR2 SASEGT. The CDR3 is 16 amino acids. CDR3 loop: CASSEQVGGAAYEQYF. CDR3 DNA: TGTGCCAGCAGTGAACAAGTCGGGGGAGCAGCCTACGAGCAGTACTTC.

The chain combines TRBV6-4 with TRBJ2-1; 10 nucleotides agree with TRBD2. Trimming cost V 4 bases and J 5 bases; bases outside gene matches: 2. CDR1 is MRHNA, CDR2 SNTAGT, per germline. CDR3 length: 14 residues. The CDR3 DNA reads as TGTGCCAGCAGTGCTAGCGGGAGTAACAATGAGCAGTTCTTC. This sequence encodes CASSASGSNNEQFF.

This chain uses TRBV27 with TRBJ2-1; possibly TRBD1 for D (5 bases). V lost 4 bases and J lost 3, with 10 bases in between. CDR3 length equals 14 residues. Germline V gives CDR1 MNHEY, CDR2 SMNVEV (reference sequence). Here the CDR3 reads CASSSADNYNEQFF. The CDR3 nucleotides are TGTGCCAGCAGTTCGGCGGACAACTACAATGAGCAGTTCTTC.

The V call is TRBV14, the J call TRBJ2-1; TRBD2 matches 8 bases. CDR3 length: 18 amino acids. After removal of 3 bases from V and 0 bases from J, the junction contained 10 bases not matched to a gene. The germline CDR1 and CDR2 sequences are SGHDN and FVKESK. The CDR3 loop is CASSQRPRSGSSYNEQFF. CDR3 in DNA: TGTGCCAGCAGCCAGCGACCTCGCAGCGGGAGCTCCTACAATGAGCAGTTCTTC. Filled out from reference TRBV14 and TRBJ2-1, the complete variable domain reads EAGVTQFPSHSVIEKGQTVTLRCDPISGHDNLYWYRRVMGKEIKFLLHFVKESKQDESGMPNNRFLAERTGGTYSTLKVQPAELEDSGVYFCASSQRPRSGSSYNEQFFGPGTRLTVL.

The CDR3 nucleotides are TGTGCCAGCAGCCCTTCAGGGAATGGCTATGGCTACACCTTC. Protein sequence: CASSPSGNGYGYTF. V is TRBV7-3 and J is TRBJ1-2; D may be TRBD1 (5 bases). The germline gives CDR1 SGHTA, CDR2 FQGTGA. V was pared by 5 bases and J by 4 bases, with 14 bases between. The CDR3 runs to 14 residues.

The chain recombines TRBV2 with TRBJ2-1; the D gene is possibly TRBD2 (6 bases). V lost 4 bases and J lost 0, with 16 bases in between. The CDR3 is made up of 17 amino acids. Germline V gene sequence: CDR1 SNHLY, CDR2 FYNNEI. CDR3 sequence reads: CASSVAAGPSSYNEQFF. For the CDR3, the DNA is TGTGCCAGCAGTGTAGCGGCGGGGCCTAGCTCCTACAATGAGCAGTTCTTC.

V usage is TRBV19 and J usage is TRBJ1-5; TRBD1 might be the D (6 bases). CDR1 LNHDA and CDR2 SQIVND come from the germline V gene (reference sequence). Trimming removed 1 base from V and 6 bases from J, with 13 bases in between. The CDR3 contains 15 residues. The CDR3 protein is CASSIVAGTTQPQHF. DNA of the CDR3: TGTGCCAGTAGTATAGTCGCAGGGACAACTCAGCCCCAGCATTTT. Full variable domain (missing parts from reference TRBV19 and TRBJ1-5): DGGITQSPKYLFRKEGQNVTLSCEQNLNHDAMYWYRQDPGQGLRLIYYSQIVNDFQKGDIAEGYSVSREKKESFPLTVTSAQKNPTAFYLCASSIVAGTTQPQHFGDGTRLSIL.

The sample holds one count of this clone. The V gene is TRBV28, the J gene TRBJ1-4, with TRBD1 as a possible D gene (5 bases). V lost 8 bases and J lost 0, with 19 bases in between. From germline, CDR1 is MDHEN and CDR2 SYDVKM. This CDR3 is built from 17 residues. CDR3 coding DNA: TGTGCCAGCTCGAGCGGGGCCTCGGGAGCAACTAATGAAAAACTGTTTTTT. Encoded protein: CASSSGASGATNEKLFF.

As regards this clone: One end of the junction fails to match germline, which may point to a read error. V and J are TRBV7-7 and TRBJ2-6, with D hard to call. The CDR3 extends over 13 amino acids. The germline V gene encodes CDR1 SSHAT and CDR2 FNYEAQ (reference sequence). DNA of the CDR3: TGTGCTAGCAGCATGACACGGGCCAACGTCCTGACTTTC. Amino acid sequence: CASSMTRANVLTF.

The chain employs TRBV5-3 and TRBJ2-7; TRBD2 might be the D (5 bases). TRBV5-3 is filed as an ORF, its function uncertain. The length of the CDR3 is 17 residues. Trimming left V 0 bases short and J 2 bases short, with 18 bases between. The CDR3: CARSLDRRASPTYEQYV. The CDR3 DNA follows: TGTGCCAGAAGCTTGGATCGGCGGGCGAGCCCTACCTACGAGCAGTACGTC.

The rearrangement joins TRBV5-6 to TRBJ1-2, with TRBD1 matching 7 bases. The CDR3 runs 15 residues. Per the germline V gene, CDR1 is SGHDT and CDR2 is YYEEEE. Trimming removed 4 bases from V and 4 bases from J; junction bases left unmatched: 10. The CDR3 reads CASSLYRGAGYGYTF. The CDR3 coding sequence is TGTGCCAGCAGCCTTTACAGGGGCGCGGGCTATGGCTACACCTTC.

The CDR3 DNA sequence: TGTGCCAGCAGCAATTACAGGGAAATGGACTACGAGCAGTACTTC. Amino acids: CASSNYREMDYEQYF. This chain uses TRBV5-6 with TRBJ2-7; tentatively, D is TRBD1 (6 bases). CDR3 length: 15 amino acids. Germline V lookup: CDR1 SGHDT, CDR2 YYEEEE. V lost 4 bases and J 3 bases, leaving 17 bases between the germline ends.

V usage is TRBV7-9 and J usage is TRBJ2-7, with D maybe TRBD1 (6 bases). Germline CDR1 reads SEHNR; CDR2 reads FQNEAQ (reference sequence). The CDR3 is 12 amino acids. The V end was cut by 6 bases, the J end by 7 bases, with 13 bases between. DNA for the CDR3: TGTGCCAGCAGTAGCCAGGGGCTAGAGCAGTACTTC. This translates into CASSSQGLEQYF.

V usage is TRBV6-6 and J usage is TRBJ1-1; D gene ambiguous. The CDR3 totals 14 residues. The V gene's germline CDR1 is MNHNY and CDR2 SVGAGI (reference sequence). Trimming pared 0 bases from V and 4 bases from J, leaving 9 bases between. CDR3 residues: CASSYSAVATEAFF. The CDR3 nucleotides read TGTGCCAGCAGTTACTCTGCGGTAGCCACTGAAGCTTTCTTT.

V gene TRBV19 combines with J gene TRBJ2-7; 10 bases line up with TRBD2. This CDR3 is built from 14 residues. CDR1 LNHDA and CDR2 SQIVND come from the germline V gene (reference sequence). V lost 3 bases, J lost 5 bases, and 4 bases stayed unmatched. The CDR3 DNA reads as TGTGCCAGTAGTATGGCTAGCGGGAGAAACGAGCAGTACTTC. Protein product: CASSMASGRNEQYF.